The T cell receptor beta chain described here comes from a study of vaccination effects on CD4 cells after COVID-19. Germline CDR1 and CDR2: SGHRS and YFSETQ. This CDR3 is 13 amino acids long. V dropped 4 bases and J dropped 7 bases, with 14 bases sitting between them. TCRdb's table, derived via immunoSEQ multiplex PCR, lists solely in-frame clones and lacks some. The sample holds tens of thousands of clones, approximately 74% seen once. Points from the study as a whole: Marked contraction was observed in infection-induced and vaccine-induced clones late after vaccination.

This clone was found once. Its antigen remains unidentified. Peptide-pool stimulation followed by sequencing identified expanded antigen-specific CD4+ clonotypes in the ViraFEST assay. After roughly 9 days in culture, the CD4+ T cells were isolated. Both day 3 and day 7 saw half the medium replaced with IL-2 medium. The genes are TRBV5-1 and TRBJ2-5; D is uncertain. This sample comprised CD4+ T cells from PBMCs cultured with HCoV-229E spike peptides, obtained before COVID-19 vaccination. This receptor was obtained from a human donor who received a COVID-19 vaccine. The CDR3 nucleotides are TGCGCCAGCAGCGCAGACGCCTATGGGACCCAGTACTTC. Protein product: CASSADAYGTQYF.